The entry that follows covers one T cell receptor (beta chain) sequence. Its binding antigen is unknown. Base qualities are not recorded, but no much larger clone differs from it by a single base. Each clonotype received, on average, about 10x coverage in deep resolution sequencing performed on a MiSeq, where the target depth lay between 1 in 1 million and 1 in 200,000 T cells. TCR beta libraries were generated with the immunoSEQ hsTCRB Kit. The authors processed their data as follows. ImmunoSEQ Data Assistant and ImmunoSEQ Analyzer were used for data analysis, and V, D and J genes were assigned according to IMGT definitions. Clonality, which ranges from 0 to 1, was calculated as one minus the normalized Shannon entropy of productive rearrangement frequencies. Only overrepresented clonotypes making up at least 0.05% of the repertoire of each patient were included in the public clonotype analysis. Repertoires from about a dozen age-matched healthy donors in immuneACCESS were used as clonality controls. TCRdb limited this immuneACCESS table to in-frame rearrangements with V and J called. A share of clones is missing; checked studies link under half to unresolved V genes, and the rest is unexplained. The DNA gave D and trimming, while V, J and clone size come from that table. In all, the sample holds approximately 100,000 clones, and under 70% of those were seen once. In total, the top ten clones hold 37% of the sample.

The data were taken from a study of cytotoxic CD8 clonotypes in ibrutinib-treated CLL (dated by TCRdb to about 2021). Background for the entire study: The cohort included some 14 treatment-naive and eleven to twelve relapsed/refractory patients; 17 to 18 were IGHV unmutated. Longitudinal samples were available for about 30% of the roughly 86 trial participants. Every remission and progressive disease sample was obtained while ibrutinib was still being received by the patients. Cryopreserved peripheral blood mononuclear cells were collected at three points: before therapy, at response, and at either sustained remission or disease progression. Partial responses were observed in about 25 patients and complete responses in 2; after a median follow-up of 68 months, remission was maintained in approximately 15 patients and progression was observed in some twelve. On average, each sample yielded approximately 250,000 productive templates and about 95,000 productive rearrangements. Samples at response were collected after a median of approximately twelve months of treatment, with a range of about 6 to 40 months.

What the work shows at the level of the full study, not this receptor alone: Lymph node repertoires were not examined, and the timing of sampling was not matched between patients in sustained remission and those whose disease progressed. Clonality rose at ibrutinib response, remained stable during sustained remission, and dropped back toward baseline at progression. Public clonotypes were rare and either contracted or stayed stable during treatment, and the rise in clonality at ibrutinib response reflected the expansion of private clonotypes. Baseline clonality was found to be higher than that of age-matched healthy donors and was strongly correlated with circulating CD8+ T-cell counts.

The sample's time point label, in plain terms: approximately 2 years on ibrutinib. For TCR beta library preparation, about 2.1 micrograms of genomic DNA were extracted from the cryopreserved PBMCs. High-throughput TCR beta sequencing was performed on longitudinal blood samples from CLL patients receiving ibrutinib monotherapy. The patients took part in an open-label, single-center phase 2 trial of ibrutinib monotherapy. The germline V gene sets CDR1 to MNHEY and CDR2 to SVGAGI. V is pared back by 2 bases and J by 1 base, with 14 bases lying between the germline termini. The CDR3 measures 16 amino acids from cysteine to phenylalanine. CDR3 DNA is the only sequence kept; it has 48 bases, read in frame from the first base.

The TCR was taken from a human donor with chronic lymphocytic leukemia. This chain is built from TRBV6-5 and TRBJ1-2; the D gene assignment is ambiguous. The starting material was PBMCs, obtained after 24 months of ibrutinib treatment. The sequenced DNA is TGTGCCAGCAGTTACAGGGCGGCGGTTGTTAACTATGGCTACACCTTC. Translated, it gives CASSYRAAVVNYGYTF.